This TCR beta chain was documented in a study of response to subunit inactivated influenza vaccine. General study points: There was a suggestion from the authors that each seasonal influenza vaccination recruits few new T cells.

CDR3 length: 17 amino acids. This clonotype turned up a few times. Its antigen is still unknown. TCRdb independently ran MiXCR on the RT-PCR reads; one entry per CDR3 protein. The sample lists 650,000 to 800,000 distinct CDR3 sequences, approximately 14% occurring once. V usage is TRBV21-1 and J usage is TRBJ2-3; the table's TRBD2 call for D was not verified on the DNA. TRBV21-1 is termed a pseudogene. The source is a man aged 50 to 59 who received an inactivated influenza vaccine. Material: PBMCs from blood, obtained 14 to 15 days before vaccination. The CDR3 spells CASSKQGLAGWSDTQYF. The CDR3 DNA follows: TGTGCCAGCAGCAAACAAGGGCTAGCGGGTTGGTCAGATACGCAGTATTTT.